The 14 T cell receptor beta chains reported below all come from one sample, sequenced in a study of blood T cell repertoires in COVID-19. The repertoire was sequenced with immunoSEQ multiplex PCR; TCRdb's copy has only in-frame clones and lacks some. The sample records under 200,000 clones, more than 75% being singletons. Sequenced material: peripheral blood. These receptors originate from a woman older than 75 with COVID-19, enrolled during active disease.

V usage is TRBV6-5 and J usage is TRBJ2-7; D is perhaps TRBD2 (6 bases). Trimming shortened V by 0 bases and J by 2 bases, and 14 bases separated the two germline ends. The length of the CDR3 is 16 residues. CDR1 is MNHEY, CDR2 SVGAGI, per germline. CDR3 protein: CASSYSRAGPPYEQYF. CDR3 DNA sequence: TGTGCCAGCAGTTACTCAAGAGCGGGCCCCCCCTACGAGCAGTACTTC.

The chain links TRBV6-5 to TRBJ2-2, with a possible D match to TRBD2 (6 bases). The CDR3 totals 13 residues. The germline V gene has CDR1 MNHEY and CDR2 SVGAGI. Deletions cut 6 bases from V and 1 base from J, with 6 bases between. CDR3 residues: CASRRENTGELFF. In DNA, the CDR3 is TGTGCCAGCAGGCGGGAGAACACCGGGGAGCTGTTTTTT.

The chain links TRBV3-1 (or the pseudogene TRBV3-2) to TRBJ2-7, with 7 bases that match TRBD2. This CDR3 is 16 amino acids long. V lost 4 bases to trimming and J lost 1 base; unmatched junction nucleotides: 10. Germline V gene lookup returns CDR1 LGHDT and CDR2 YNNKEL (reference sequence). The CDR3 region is CASSRPLSGPSYEQYF. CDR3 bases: TGTGCCAGCAGCCGCCCTCTTAGCGGGCCTTCCTACGAGCAGTACTTC.

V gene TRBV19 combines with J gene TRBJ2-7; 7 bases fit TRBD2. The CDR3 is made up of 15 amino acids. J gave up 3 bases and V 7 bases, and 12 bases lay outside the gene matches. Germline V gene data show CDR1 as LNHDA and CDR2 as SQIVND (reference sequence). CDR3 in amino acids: CASIWGGSFLYEQYF. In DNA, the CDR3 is TGTGCCAGTATTTGGGGCGGGAGCTTTCTCTACGAGCAGTACTTC.

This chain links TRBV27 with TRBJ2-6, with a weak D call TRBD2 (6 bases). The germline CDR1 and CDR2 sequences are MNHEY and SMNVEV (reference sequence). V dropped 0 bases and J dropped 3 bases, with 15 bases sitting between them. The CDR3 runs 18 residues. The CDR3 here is CASSLSPGLGGGANVLTF. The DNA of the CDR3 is TGTGCCAGCAGTTTATCCCCGGGACTCGGGGGTGGGGCCAACGTCCTGACTTTC.

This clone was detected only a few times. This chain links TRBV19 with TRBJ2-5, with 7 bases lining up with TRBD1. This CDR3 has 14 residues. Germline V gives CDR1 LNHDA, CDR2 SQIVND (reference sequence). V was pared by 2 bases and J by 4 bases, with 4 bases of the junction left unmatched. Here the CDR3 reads CASSINRGTETQYF. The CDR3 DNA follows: TGTGCCAGTAGTATAAACAGGGGAACAGAGACCCAGTACTTC.

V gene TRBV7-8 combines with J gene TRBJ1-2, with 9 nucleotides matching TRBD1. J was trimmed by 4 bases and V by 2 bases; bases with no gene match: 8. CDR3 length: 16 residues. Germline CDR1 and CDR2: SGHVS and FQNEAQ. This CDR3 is CASSLSGTGSTYGYTF. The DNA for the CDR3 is TGTGCCAGCAGCTTAAGTGGGACAGGGTCGACCTATGGCTACACCTTC. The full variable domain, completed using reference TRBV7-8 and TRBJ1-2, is GAGVSQSPRYKVAKRGQDVALRCDPISGHVSLFWYQQALGQGPEFLTYFQNEAQLDKSGLPSDRFFAERPEGSVSTLKIQRTQQEDSAVYLCASSLSGTGSTYGYTFGSGTRLTVV.

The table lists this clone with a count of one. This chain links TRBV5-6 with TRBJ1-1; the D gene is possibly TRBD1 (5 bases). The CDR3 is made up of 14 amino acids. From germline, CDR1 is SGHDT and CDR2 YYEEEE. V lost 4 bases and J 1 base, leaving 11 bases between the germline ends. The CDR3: CASSPTVGNTEAFF. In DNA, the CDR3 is TGTGCCAGCAGCCCGACAGTGGGGAACACTGAAGCTTTCTTT.

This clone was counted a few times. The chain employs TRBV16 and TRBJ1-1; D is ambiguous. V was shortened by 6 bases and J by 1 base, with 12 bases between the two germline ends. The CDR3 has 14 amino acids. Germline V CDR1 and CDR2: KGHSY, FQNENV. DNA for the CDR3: TGTGCCAGCAGTCCGGGAGGAAAGAACACTGAAGCTTTCTTT. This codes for CASSPGGKNTEAFF.

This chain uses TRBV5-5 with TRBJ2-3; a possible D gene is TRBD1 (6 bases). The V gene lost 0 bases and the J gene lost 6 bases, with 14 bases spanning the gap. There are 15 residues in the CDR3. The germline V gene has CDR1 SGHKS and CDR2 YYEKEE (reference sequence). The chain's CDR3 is CASSLDGRGPDTQYF. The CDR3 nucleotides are TGTGCCAGCAGCTTGGATGGCAGGGGCCCCGATACGCAGTATTTT.

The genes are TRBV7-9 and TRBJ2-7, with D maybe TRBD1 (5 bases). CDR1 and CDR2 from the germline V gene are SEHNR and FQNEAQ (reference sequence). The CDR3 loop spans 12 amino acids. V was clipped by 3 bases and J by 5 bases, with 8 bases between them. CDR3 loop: CASSLTDDEQYF. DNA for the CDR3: TGTGCCAGCAGCTTGACAGATGACGAGCAGTACTTC.

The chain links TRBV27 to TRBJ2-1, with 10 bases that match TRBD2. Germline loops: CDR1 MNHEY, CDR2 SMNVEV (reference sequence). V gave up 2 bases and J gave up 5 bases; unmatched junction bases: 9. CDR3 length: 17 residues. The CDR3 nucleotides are TGTGCCAGCAGTTTAGGTAGCGGGAGGCGATTAAACAATGAGCAGTTCTTC. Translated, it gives CASSLGSGRRLNNEQFF.

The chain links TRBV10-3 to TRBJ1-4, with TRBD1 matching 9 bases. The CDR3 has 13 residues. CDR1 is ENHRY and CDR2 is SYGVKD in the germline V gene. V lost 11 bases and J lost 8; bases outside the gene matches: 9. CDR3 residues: CAAGQGPGEKLFF. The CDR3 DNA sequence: TGTGCCGCAGGACAGGGGCCGGGGGAAAAACTGTTTTTT.

CDR3 protein: CASSQDPNGPGETQYF. CDR3 bases: TGCGCCAGCAGCCAAGACCCTAATGGTCCAGGAGAGACCCAGTACTTC. The chain uses TRBV4-3 and TRBJ2-5; D is uncertain. Germline V gives CDR1 LGHNA, CDR2 YSLEER. V gave up 0 bases and J gave up 4 bases, with 15 bases separating them. The CDR3 spans 16 residues.